This T cell receptor beta chain is drawn from a study of metastatic and nonmetastatic thyroid tumors. Broader study findings: Significantly greater TCR beta diversity was reportedly found in malignant thyroid tumors than in benign nodules (in blood and tumor).

Every patient underwent thyroid surgery untreated. The germline V gene has CDR1 SGHRS and CDR2 YFSETQ. Trimming removed 0 bases from V and 9 bases from J, with 10 bases in between. The CDR3 sequence is 13 residues long. This clone was observed many times. Its antigen is currently unknown. As handled by the study authors: Variation in CDR3 across clinicopathological groups served as the basis for constructing a distant-metastasis classifier in papillary thyroid cancer. TCRdb re-called clones via MiXCR from the PCR reads. For this entry, the V and J calls and clone size follow TCRdb and not the study's own pipeline. The sample lists some 16,000 clones, about 24% seen once, with about 12% in the top ten.

This chain joins TRBV5-1 and TRBJ2-4; TRBD2 is a possible D gene (6 bases). The TCR comes from a male donor with papillary thyroid cancer or a benign thyroid nodule (not recorded which). Some clones in this sample may be carry-over from other donors' samples. Material for sequencing was tumor tissue. CDR3 coding DNA: TGCGCCAGCAGCTTGGGCGGGGCGGGCATTCAGTACTTC. This translates into CASSLGGAGIQYF.